This T cell receptor beta chain came from a study of OX40 agonist ivuxolimab in advanced cancers. Study as a whole: One patient with hepatocellular carcinoma and two with cutaneous melanoma, three in all, had partial responses. Study-wide results and limits: The expanded peripheral T cells' antigen specificity was not determined. Researchers report that CD8+ T cells had, on average, more expanded clones than CD4+.

The table came from immunoSEQ multiplex PCR; TCRdb's copy has only in-frame clones and leaves some out. This sample has about 80,000 clones, with roughly 84% found just once. With regard to this clone: Its target is not known.

This CDR3 region has 14 residues. CDR1 and CDR2 from the germline V gene are SGHAT and FQNNGV. Trimming removed 3 bases from V and 7 bases from J; junction bases left unmatched: 6. People who had autoimmune disease history or systemic immunosuppression were excluded. The source material was CD4+ or CD8+ T cells sorted from blood, sampled in a trial of the OX40 agonist ivuxolimab. The chain combines TRBV11-2 with TRBJ2-1, with 7 bases aligning to TRBD1. This sequence originates from an adult with an advanced solid tumor such as melanoma, head and neck, liver or kidney cancer. The DNA for the CDR3 is TGTGCCAGCAGCTTTACGAGGGGGCTAAATGAGCAGTTCTTC. Its translation is CASSFTRGLNEQFF. Filled out from reference TRBV11-2 and TRBJ2-1, the complete variable domain reads EAGVAQSPRYKIIEKRQSVAFWCNPISGHATLYWYQQILGQGPKLLIQFQNNGVVDDSQLPKDRFSAERLKGVDSTLKIQPAKLEDSAVYLCASSFTRGLNEQFFGPGTRLTVL.